These 16 T cell receptor beta chains originate from one sample sequenced in a study of blood T cell repertoires in COVID-19. This table comes from immunoSEQ multiplex PCR, and its TCRdb copy is limited to in-frame clones, with some not included. In the table there are roughly 100,000 clones, around nine tenths of which are singletons. The sequenced sample was peripheral blood. The origin of the receptors is a man aged 50-60 years with active or convalescent COVID-19.

The chain couples TRBV19 to TRBJ1-1; the match to TRBD1 covers 8 bases. The trim removed 3 bases at V and 7 bases at J, leaving 7 bases unmatched. The CDR3 loop spans 14 amino acids. Germline V gene sequence: CDR1 LNHDA, CDR2 SQIVND (reference sequence). Here the CDR3 DNA reads TGTGCCAGTAGTATCTGGCAGGGGGCGGGTGAAGCTTTCTTT. It codes for CASSIWQGAGEAFF. Using reference TRBV19 and TRBJ1-1 for the parts outside the CDR3, the full variable domain is DGGITQSPKYLFRKEGQNVTLSCEQNLNHDAMYWYRQDPGQGLRLIYYSQIVNDFQKGDIAEGYSVSREKKESFPLTVTSAQKNPTAFYLCASSIWQGAGEAFFGQGTRLTVV.

V gene TRBV5-6 combines with J gene TRBJ1-1, with D unclear. This CDR3 region has 17 residues. CDR1 is SGHDT and CDR2 is YYEEEE in the germline V gene. V lost 4 bases to trimming and J lost 1 base, with 20 bases between them. CDR3 loop: CASSKPRTRAGNTEAFF. The CDR3 coding sequence is TGTGCCAGCAGCAAACCTCGAACAAGAGCAGGGAACACTGAAGCTTTCTTT. The variable domain in full, completed from reference TRBV5-6 and TRBJ1-1, reads DAGVTQSPTHLIKTRGQQVTLRCSPKSGHDTVSWYQQALGQGPQFIFQYYEEEERQRGNFPDRFSGHQFPNYSSELNVNALLLGDSALYLCASSKPRTRAGNTEAFFGQGTRLTVV.

This sequence joins TRBV2 and TRBJ2-5, with TRBD1 identical over 8 bases. The CDR3 contains 14 residues. V dropped 6 bases and J dropped 5; count of bases not matched to a gene: 8. The germline gives CDR1 SNHLY, CDR2 FYNNEI. The CDR3 here is CASRGQALGETQYF. The CDR3 DNA follows: TGTGCCAGCAGGGGACAGGCCCTGGGGGAGACCCAGTACTTC.

This chain links TRBV27 with TRBJ1-2; weak D call: TRBD1 (6 bases). The germline V gene has CDR1 MNHEY and CDR2 SMNVEV (reference sequence). The V gene lost 2 bases and the J gene lost 8 bases, with 12 bases spanning the gap. The CDR3 sequence is 13 residues long. DNA of the CDR3: TGTGCCAGCAGTTTAAGGGGGGGCTGGGGCTACACCTTC. It yields the protein CASSLRGGWGYTF.

The chain has TRBV11-2 and TRBJ1-2; TRBD1 aligns across 7 bases. Germline V gene sequence: CDR1 SGHAT, CDR2 FQNNGV. J gave up 6 bases and V 5 bases, and 6 bases lay outside the gene matches. The CDR3 has 13 amino acids. The CDR3 sequence is CASSQQGSDGYTF. The CDR3 DNA reads as TGTGCCAGCAGCCAACAGGGGTCCGATGGCTACACCTTC. Full variable domain (rest looked up from reference TRBV11-2 and TRBJ1-2): EAGVAQSPRYKIIEKRQSVAFWCNPISGHATLYWYQQILGQGPKLLIQFQNNGVVDDSQLPKDRFSAERLKGVDSTLKIQPAKLEDSAVYLCASSQQGSDGYTFGSGTRLTVV.

The chain combines TRBV27 with TRBJ1-4; D is ambiguous. This CDR3 is 18 amino acids long. Between the trimmed V and J ends, which lost 4 bases and 0 bases, there was a span of 18 bases. Germline V lookup: CDR1 MNHEY, CDR2 SMNVEV (reference sequence). In DNA form, the CDR3 reads TGTGCCAGCAGTTCCATTATACCCGAGGTTACAACTAATGAAAAACTGTTTTTT. Translation: CASSSIIPEVTTNEKLFF.

This chain connects TRBV21-1 to TRBJ2-7; TRBD2 was called by the table and not checked on the DNA. TRBV21-1 is an annotated pseudogene. The CDR3 covers 15 residues. In DNA, the CDR3 is TGTGCCAGCAGTTGGACTAGCGGGGGGGCCTGGGAGCAGTACTTC. It specifies CASSWTSGGAWEQYF.

The chain uses TRBV5-1 and TRBJ2-2, with 13 bases aligning to TRBD2. The V segment lost 3 bases and the J segment 1 base; nucleotides outside the gene matches: 3. CDR3 length: 17 residues. CDR1 is SGHRS, CDR2 YFSETQ, per germline. DNA for the CDR3: TGCGCCAGCAGCTCCTGGACTAGCGGGGGGAACACCGGGGAGCTGTTTTTT. It translates to CASSSWTSGGNTGELFF.

J is TRBJ2-3 and V is TRBV6-6; perhaps TRBD1 as D (6 bases). The CDR3 extends over 14 amino acids. Germline assignment: CDR1 MNHNY and CDR2 SVGAGI (reference sequence). V was clipped by 6 bases and J by 2 bases, with 12 bases between them. CDR3 loop: CASRLGQNTDTQYF. DNA for the CDR3: TGTGCCAGCAGACTCGGACAGAACACAGATACGCAGTATTTT.

The V call is TRBV11-2, the J call TRBJ2-2; 9 positions match TRBD2. After removal of 5 bases from V and 6 bases from J, the junction contained 4 bases not matched to a gene. CDR3 length equals 14 residues. Germline V lookup: CDR1 SGHAT, CDR2 FQNNGV. The CDR3 nucleotides are TGTGCCAGCAGCCCCCCTAGCGGGGCCGGGGAGCTGTTTTTT. It specifies CASSPPSGAGELFF. Filled out from reference TRBV11-2 and TRBJ2-2, the complete variable domain reads EAGVAQSPRYKIIEKRQSVAFWCNPISGHATLYWYQQILGQGPKLLIQFQNNGVVDDSQLPKDRFSAERLKGVDSTLKIQPAKLEDSAVYLCASSPPSGAGELFFGEGSRLTVL.

CDR3 nucleotide sequence: TGCAGTGCTAGTTTTAGCGGAGAGACCCAGTACTTC. Protein product: CSASFSGETQYF. The rearrangement joins TRBV20-1 to TRBJ2-5; possibly TRBD2 for D (6 bases). This CDR3 has 12 amino acids. V was cut by 3 bases and J by 4 bases, with 9 bases left in between. Germline V gives CDR1 DFQATT, CDR2 SNEGSKA (reference sequence).

This clone was seen a single time. This rearrangement joins TRBV19 to TRBJ1-1; D gene unclear. Trimming cost V 7 bases and J 0 bases, with 12 bases left between them. From germline, CDR1 is LNHDA and CDR2 SQIVND (reference sequence). This CDR3 has 14 residues. CDR3 protein: CASTNPGMNTEAFF. The CDR3 bases are TGTGCCAGTACCAATCCAGGCATGAACACTGAAGCTTTCTTT.

The rearrangement joins TRBV7-9 to TRBJ2-7; TRBD1 matches at 8 bases. CDR1 is SEHNR and CDR2 is FQNEAQ in the germline V gene (reference sequence). The CDR3 extends over 13 amino acids. Losses at the gene ends were 4 bases for V and 6 bases for J; bases not matched to a gene: 5. The DNA for the CDR3 is TGTGCCAGCAGCTACCGACAGGGGCTCGAGCAGTACGTC. Its protein is CASSYRQGLEQYV.

This clone has a single count. The chain's CDR3 is CASSSGRRDYSNQPQHF. CDR3 nucleotide sequence: TGTGCCAGCAGCTCCGGCCGAAGAGACTATAGCAATCAGCCCCAGCATTTT. This sequence joins TRBV5-8 and TRBJ1-5; D ambiguous. V shed 3 bases and J shed 0 bases, with 16 bases lying between them. This CDR3 has 17 residues. The germline CDR1 and CDR2 sequences are SGHTS and YDEGEE.

The table lists this clone with a count of one. The genes are TRBV27 and TRBJ2-3; D is perhaps TRBD1 (6 bases). Trimming left V 6 bases short and J 4 bases short, with 11 bases between. Germline CDR1 MNHEY, CDR2 SMNVEV (reference sequence). The CDR3 runs 13 residues. CDR3 in DNA: TGTGCCAGCAGGCGAACAGGGTCAGATACGCAGTATTTT. Encoded protein: CASRRTGSDTQYF.

This clone has a single count. The rearrangement uses TRBV5-1 and TRBJ2-3; the D is unclear. V lost 4 bases and J 2 bases, leaving 17 bases between the germline ends. This CDR3 region has 16 residues. Germline CDR1 reads SGHRS; CDR2 reads YFSETQ. The CDR3 here is CASSPSTNRITDTQYF. The CDR3, as DNA: TGCGCCAGCAGCCCATCTACGAACAGAATCACAGATACGCAGTATTTT.